This T cell receptor (beta chain) was captured by sequencing in a study of T cells in Graves' hyperthyroidism and ophthalmopathy. Between the trimmed V and J ends, which lost 2 bases and 9 bases, there was a span of 10 bases. Germline V gives CDR1 MNHNS, CDR2 SASEGT. This CDR3 is built from 12 residues. TCR beta CDR3 regions were amplified from RNA. The HTBI set primed first-round TCR CDR3 RT-PCR. TCRdb re-called the multiplex PCR reads with MiXCR, one entry per CDR3 protein. The profile shows about 200,000 distinct CDR3 sequences, about 15% of them singletons. This clonotype was counted ten times or more.

The V call is TRBV6-1, the J call TRBJ1-1; D not resolved. Sample: blood. The sequence derives from a woman aged 45-65 years with Graves' hyperthyroidism. Here the CDR3 DNA reads TGTGCCAGCAGTGAACTCCGGAGTAAAGCTTTCTTT. Protein sequence: CASSELRSKAFF.